The 19 T cell receptor beta chains below were found in one sample sequenced in a study of T-cell reconstitution after alpha-beta-depleted transplantation in children. Library preparation (for TCRbeta) was performed with unique molecular identifiers. TCRdb re-called the PCR reads through MiXCR, storing one row per CDR3 protein. Counted here are roughly 45,000 distinct CDR3 sequences, about 10% occurring once; the ten biggest clones make up 27%. The specimen comprised PBMCs, mostly from graft donor cells, sampled 60 days after TCRalphabeta/CD19-depleted stem cell transplant. The origin of the receptors is a male patient aged 2 to 10 who had a stem cell transplant for chronic granulomatous disease, so the T cells may come from the graft donor.

This clonotype occurred many times. The V and J genes are TRBV9 and TRBJ2-1, with TRBD2 matching 8 bases. The trim removed 0 bases at V and 7 bases at J, leaving 9 bases unmatched. This CDR3 is 16 amino acids long. From germline, CDR1 is SGDLS and CDR2 YYNGEE. CDR3 sequence (DNA): TGTGCCAGCAGCGTAGATCCCGGACTAGCAATAAATGAGCAGTTCTTC. Its translation is CASSVDPGLAINEQFF.

This clonotype was detected ten times or more. The V gene is TRBV20-1, the J gene TRBJ2-1, with 13 bases identical to TRBD2. The CDR3 loop spans 11 amino acids. Germline V gives CDR1 DFQATT, CDR2 SNEGSKA (reference sequence). CDR3 loop: CIGTSGKEQFF. The CDR3 DNA sequence: TGCATCGGGACTAGCGGGAAAGAGCAGTTCTTC.

Many counts were recorded for this clonotype. This chain connects TRBV20-1 to TRBJ2-3; perhaps TRBD2 as D (5 bases). The germline gives CDR1 DFQATT, CDR2 SNEGSKA (reference sequence). The CDR3 loop spans 14 amino acids. The V end was cut by 6 bases, the J end by 2 bases, with 15 bases between. CDR3 residues: CSAAGAGSTDTQYF. CDR3 nucleotides: TGCAGTGCCGCAGGTGCGGGTTCCACAGATACGCAGTATTTT.

At least ten counts were recorded for this clonotype. The chain recombines TRBV12-3 or TRBV12-4 with TRBJ1-5; tentative D call: TRBD1 (5 bases). V lost 5 bases and J lost 2, with 10 bases in between. This CDR3 has 14 amino acids. In nucleotides, the CDR3 is TGTGCCAGCAGTCGAGGAGGGGGCAATCAGCCCCAGCATTTT. Its protein product is CASSRGGGNQPQHF.

This clonotype has a handful of counts. This rearrangement joins TRBV21-1 to TRBJ1-5. TRBV21-1 is annotated as a pseudogene. The CDR3 totals 15 residues. CDR3 DNA: TGTGCCAGCAGCAGAACAAGGGTAAGCAATCAGCCCCAGCATTTT. This sequence encodes CASSRTRVSNQPQHF.

This clonotype was seen repeatedly, ten times or more. The CDR3 coding sequence is TGCAGCGCGGGACCTTGGACTAGCGTGTGGAATGGCAATGAGCAGTTCTTC. It translates to CSAGPWTSVWNGNEQFF. The chain couples TRBV29-1 to TRBJ2-1; 9 positions agree with TRBD2. The CDR3 sequence is 17 residues long. Trimming took 7 bases from V and 6 from J; bases not matched to a gene: 19. Germline V gene sequence: CDR1 SQVTM, CDR2 ANQGSEA.

The V and J genes are TRBV10-3 and TRBJ2-5; D not certain. Deletions cut 5 bases from V and 0 bases from J, with 16 bases between. The CDR3 has 16 residues. Germline V gene data show CDR1 as ENHRY and CDR2 as SYGVKD. CDR3 loop: CAISPGGPSNQETQYF. CDR3 DNA: TGTGCCATCAGTCCCGGTGGCCCCTCGAACCAAGAGACCCAGTACTTC.

The chain employs TRBV6-5 and TRBJ2-1; the D gene is possibly TRBD2 (6 bases). The V end was cut by 2 bases, the J end by 1 base, with 15 bases between. The CDR3 length is 17 residues. Per germline, CDR1 MNHEY and CDR2 SVGAGI. Written as DNA, the CDR3 is TGTGCCAGCAGTTACGTCATCCCTAGCGTGTCCTACAATGAGCAGTTCTTC. It yields the protein CASSYVIPSVSYNEQFF.

This clonotype was seen ten or more times. The V and J genes are TRBV7-2 and TRBJ2-5; D perhaps matches TRBD2 (5 bases). This CDR3 has 15 amino acids. The V gene lost 1 base and the J gene lost 2 bases, with 11 bases spanning the gap. Germline CDR1 SGHTA, CDR2 FQGNSA. The CDR3 nucleotides read TGTGCCAGCAGCTTAGGGGTAGGCGGGCAAGAGACCCAGTACTTC. Amino acid sequence: CASSLGVGGQETQYF.

V and J are TRBV20-1 and TRBJ2-1, with 9 bases matching TRBD2. After removal of 0 bases from V and 12 bases from J, the junction contained 15 bases not matched to a gene. Germline V gene lookup returns CDR1 DFQATT and CDR2 SNEGSKA (reference sequence). The CDR3 runs to 16 residues. The DNA for the CDR3 is TGCAGTGCTAGAGACGAGAGCGGGGGGCAATTTGCTTGGCAGTTCTTC. Amino acids: CSARDESGGQFAWQFF.

The rearrangement joins TRBV28 to TRBJ2-7; D not resolved. The CDR3 is 12 residues long. Germline loops: CDR1 MDHEN, CDR2 SYDVKM. Trimming left V 4 bases short and J 6 bases short, with 10 bases between. CDR3 in amino acids: CASSWDPGEQYF. The CDR3 bases are TGTGCCAGCAGTTGGGATCCGGGCGAGCAGTACTTC.

This clonotype has only a few counts. The chain has TRBV27 and TRBJ2-3; D is perhaps TRBD2 (6 bases). Germline V gene data show CDR1 as MNHEY and CDR2 as SMNVEV (reference sequence). The CDR3 runs 14 residues. Deletions cut 2 bases from V and 2 bases from J, with 8 bases between. DNA of the CDR3: TGTGCCAGCAGTTTAGGACTATCCACAGATACGCAGTATTTT. Translation gives CASSLGLSTDTQYF.

This clonotype was seen many times. The chain combines TRBV28 with TRBJ2-7; no definite D call. CDR1 is MDHEN and CDR2 is SYDVKM in the germline V gene. The germline V and J ends were trimmed by 6 bases and 3 bases, with 9 bases remaining between them. The CDR3 is 12 amino acids. CDR3 DNA sequence: TGTGCCAGCAGACCGCCTGGCTACGAGCAGTACTTC. The encoded protein is CASRPPGYEQYF.

This clonotype appeared many times. The genes are TRBV5-1 and TRBJ1-1; D possibly corresponds to TRBD1 (5 bases). There are 14 residues in the CDR3. V lost 1 base to trimming and J lost 10 bases, with 17 bases between them. Germline V gene data show CDR1 as SGHRS and CDR2 as YFSETQ. The CDR3 is CASSLKERGRGAFF. DNA for the CDR3: TGCGCCAGCAGCTTGAAAGAGCGGGGCAGAGGAGCTTTCTTT.

This clonotype was seen at least ten times. The chain has TRBV15 and TRBJ1-5; TRBD1 might be the D (5 bases). This CDR3 has 14 residues. From germline, CDR1 is LNHNV and CDR2 YYDKDF (reference sequence). The V and J ends lost 3 bases and 6 bases respectively, with 12 bases between them. The CDR3 reads CATSRTLGTQPQHF. In DNA form, the CDR3 reads TGTGCCACCAGCAGGACACTGGGGACTCAGCCCCAGCATTTT. The full variable domain, rest sourced from reference TRBV15 and TRBJ1-5, is DAMVIQNPRYQVTQFGKPVTLSCSQTLNHNVMYWYQQKSSQAPKLLFHYYDKDFNNEADTPDNFQSRRPNTSFCFLDIRSPGLGDTAMYLCATSRTLGTQPQHFGDGTRLSIL.

This clonotype was detected many times. The chain joins TRBV6-2 or TRBV6-3 to TRBJ2-1; 8 bases line up with TRBD2. CDR3 length: 14 amino acids. Germline lookup yields CDR1 MNHEY and CDR2 SVGEGT. Trimming took 4 bases from V and 7 from J; bases not matched to a gene: 6. CDR3 sequence (DNA): TGTGCCAGCAGTTGGACTAGCCGGGCAAATGAGCAGTTCTTC. It yields the protein CASSWTSRANEQFF.

This clonotype has ten or more counts. The rearrangement uses TRBV7-2 and TRBJ2-1; 7 nucleotides line up with TRBD2. CDR3 size: 15 residues. The junction had 10 bases not matched to a gene; V was cut back by 3 bases and J by 8 bases. The germline gives CDR1 SGHTA, CDR2 FQGNSA. The CDR3 sequence: CASSFVGGPRDEQFF. The CDR3 DNA reads TGTGCCAGCAGCTTCGTGGGAGGGCCTAGAGATGAGCAGTTCTTC.

This clonotype has a count of ten or more. The CDR3 region has the DNA TGTGCCAGCCTGGAAGGGGGGGGCAGAAACACTGAAGCTTTCTTT. This translates into CASLEGGGRNTEAFF. This chain joins TRBV7-2 and TRBJ1-1; TRBD1 is a possible D gene (6 bases). With 8 bases removed from V and 2 bases from J, the gap between germline ends came to 18 bases. CDR1 and CDR2 from the germline V gene are SGHTA and FQGNSA. The CDR3 spans 15 residues. The whole variable domain, filled in from reference TRBV7-2 and TRBJ1-1, reads GAGVSQSPSNKVTEKGKDVELRCDPISGHTALYWYRQSLGQGLEFLIYFQGNSAPDKSGLPSDRFSAERTGGSVSTLTIQRTQQEDSAVYLCASLEGGGRNTEAFFGQGTRLTVV.

The gene calls are TRBV20-1 and TRBJ1-2, with D unresolved. Trimming removed 3 bases at V and 10 bases at J, with 12 bases between. Germline-derived CDR1 and CDR2 are DFQATT and SNEGSKA (reference sequence). The CDR3 spans 11 residues. CDR3 in DNA: TGCAGTGCTAGTCCGGCAGCATACTACACCTTC. This codes for CSASPAAYYTF.